The present entry profiles one TCR beta chain with its context. Clinical symptoms, serum thyroxine and TRAb, thyroid ultrasound and orbital computed tomography were used for the diagnoses. The sample belongs to a study of T cells in Graves' hyperthyroidism and ophthalmopathy. Regions amplified from RNA transcripts were the TCR beta CDR3 regions. The HTBI set primed first-round TCR CDR3 RT-PCR. Via MiXCR, TCRdb re-called the multiplex PCR reads, giving one row per CDR3 protein. The sample records some 720,000 distinct CDR3 sequences, roughly 15% being singletons. The CDR3 runs to 21 residues. V shed 2 bases, J shed 7 bases, and the junction held 19 bases outside the gene matches. Germline values: CDR1 SNHLY, CDR2 FYNNEI.

The chain combines TRBV2 with TRBJ2-1; 14 nucleotides match TRBD2. Sample: blood. This TCR was recovered from a man between 18 and 29 years old with Graves' hyperthyroidism. The CDR3 DNA reads TGTGCCAGCAGTGAATTGGTAACGGGACTAGCGGGAGAGAGGGATTGGAATGAGCAGTTCTTC. Its protein product is CASSELVTGLAGERDWNEQFF.